Each of the 17 T cell receptor beta chains below was sequenced from the same sample in a study of T cell responses to AZD1222 COVID-19 vaccine. Clones were read by immunoSEQ multiplex PCR, and TCRdb kept only the in-frame ones, dropping some. The sample records about 120,000 clones, approximately 83% being singletons. Sequencing was performed on peripheral blood, taken on day 0 of AZD1222 vaccination. Source of these receptors: an adult in good health.

J is TRBJ1-2 and V is TRBV4-3; the match to TRBD1 covers 8 bases. The V segment lost 0 bases and the J segment 2 bases; nucleotides outside the gene matches: 2. Germline-derived CDR1 and CDR2 are LGHNA and YSLEER. This CDR3 comprises 15 residues. This chain's CDR3 is CASSQDHRGNYGYTF. The CDR3 nucleotides read TGCGCCAGCAGCCAAGATCACAGGGGGAACTATGGCTACACCTTC.

The V gene is TRBV7-8, the J gene TRBJ1-3, with D uncertain. The CDR3 runs to 17 residues. Trimming removed 4 bases from V and 3 bases from J, with 19 bases in between. Germline CDR1 reads SGHVS; CDR2 reads FQNEAQ. The CDR3 nucleotides read TGTGCCAGCAGCTGGGGTCGTGGCGAAGGCGGTGGAAACACCATATATTTT. As protein: CASSWGRGEGGGNTIYF.

The chain is built from TRBV21-1 and TRBJ2-1. TRBV21-1 is termed a pseudogene. The CDR3 has 17 amino acids. CDR3 amino acids: CASSKGRSFSSYNEQFF. The CDR3 DNA sequence: TGTGCCAGCAGCAAAGGTCGCAGCTTCAGCTCCTACAATGAGCAGTTCTTC.

This chain links TRBV5-5 with TRBJ1-6, with a possible D match to TRBD1 (5 bases). Germline CDR1 reads SGHKS; CDR2 reads YYEKEE (reference sequence). The CDR3 runs 15 residues. V was shortened by 0 bases and J by 3 bases, with 7 bases between the two germline ends. In DNA, the CDR3 is TGTGCCAGCAGCTTGGGGGACTTCTATAATTCACCCCTCCACTTT. Translating it yields CASSLGDFYNSPLHF.

This rearrangement joins TRBV13 to TRBJ2-3; D is possibly TRBD1 (6 bases). This CDR3 contains 15 residues. Germline V gene lookup returns CDR1 PRHDT and CDR2 FYEKMQ (reference sequence). V was cut by 6 bases and J by 1 base, with 14 bases left in between. The CDR3 DNA reads as TGTGCCAGCAGACGGGACACCACGGGCACAGATACGCAGTATTTT. This encodes CASRRDTTGTDTQYF.

The V gene is TRBV4-3, the J gene TRBJ1-5, with D unclear. Germline lookup yields CDR1 LGHNA and CDR2 YSLEER. V was cut by 0 bases and J by 2 bases, with 8 bases left in between. The CDR3 is 15 residues long. CDR3 in amino acids: CASSQEVGGNQPQHF. In DNA form, the CDR3 reads TGCGCCAGCAGCCAAGAGGTAGGTGGCAATCAGCCCCAGCATTTT.

The V and J genes are TRBV15 and TRBJ1-3, with D uncertain. Germline V gene lookup returns CDR1 LNHNV and CDR2 YYDKDF (reference sequence). The CDR3 runs to 17 residues. V was pared by 3 bases and J by 1 base, with 16 bases between. CDR3 sequence (DNA): TGTGCCACCAGCAGGCGGGCACCTCCGGATTCTGGAAACACCATATATTTT. Its protein is CATSRRAPPDSGNTIYF.

This sequence joins TRBV7-9 and TRBJ2-7; 7 bases are a match to TRBD1. Germline V gene sequence: CDR1 SEHNR, CDR2 FQNEAQ (reference sequence). Losses at the gene ends were 2 bases for V and 3 bases for J; bases not matched to a gene: 7. The CDR3 sequence is 15 residues long. CDR3 amino acids: CASSLPPGQHYEQYF. In DNA, the CDR3 is TGTGCCAGCAGCTTACCCCCGGGACAGCACTACGAGCAGTACTTC. The full variable domain, its missing parts supplied by reference TRBV7-9 and TRBJ2-7, is DTGVSQNPRHKITKRGQNVTFRCDPISEHNRLYWYRQTLGQGPEFLTYFQNEAQLEKSRLLSDRFSAERPKGSFSTLEIQRTEQGDSAMYLCASSLPPGQHYEQYFGPGTRLTVT.

This clone has just one count. The CDR3 nucleotides are TGCGCCAGCAGTTCACGAAGGGACAGGGGCCCCTACGAGCAGTACTTC. It yields the protein CASSSRRDRGPYEQYF. The chain has TRBV5-1 and TRBJ2-7; TRBD1 agrees at 10 bases. J lost 2 bases, V lost 5 bases, and 10 bases had no gene match. The CDR3 covers 16 residues. Germline loops: CDR1 SGHRS, CDR2 YFSETQ.

This clone was seen only once. For the CDR3, the DNA is TGTGCCAGCAGCTTAAGCGCAGGGACTAGCAATCAGCCCCAGCATTTT. Translating it yields CASSLSAGTSNQPQHF. The V and J genes are TRBV7-9 and TRBJ1-5, with D perhaps TRBD1 (5 bases). Germline V gene sequence: CDR1 SEHNR, CDR2 FQNEAQ (reference sequence). The CDR3 is 16 amino acids. V lost 2 bases, J lost 0 bases, and 11 bases lay in between.

The chain uses TRBV7-9 and TRBJ1-5; no clear D. V was trimmed by 3 bases and J by 1 base, leaving 10 bases between them. The CDR3 is 15 residues long. Germline CDR1 reads SEHNR; CDR2 reads FQNEAQ (reference sequence). Here the CDR3 reads CASSFNGESNQPQHF. CDR3 nucleotide sequence: TGTGCCAGCAGCTTTAACGGGGAGAGCAATCAGCCCCAGCATTTT. The whole variable domain, remainder taken from reference TRBV7-9 and TRBJ1-5, is DTGVSQNPRHKITKRGQNVTFRCDPISEHNRLYWYRQTLGQGPEFLTYFQNEAQLEKSRLLSDRFSAERPKGSFSTLEIQRTEQGDSAMYLCASSFNGESNQPQHFGDGTRLSIL.

About this clone itself: Other DNA sequences in the sample encode the same CDR3. This rearrangement joins TRBV29-1 to TRBJ2-5; D remains unclear. Germline V lookup: CDR1 SQVTM, CDR2 ANQGSEA. The CDR3 covers 10 residues. The V and J ends lost 4 bases and 4 bases respectively, with 4 bases between them. The chain's CDR3 is CSVGRETQYF. The CDR3, as DNA: TGCAGCGTTGGAAGAGAGACCCAGTACTTC.

The rearrangement uses TRBV19 and TRBJ1-2; 7 positions match TRBD1. The germline gives CDR1 LNHDA, CDR2 SQIVND (reference sequence). This CDR3 spans 14 amino acids. Germline trimming cut 6 bases from V and 2 bases from J; bases unmatched to any gene: 6. In DNA, the CDR3 is TGTGCCAGTAGCCAAGGGACAGCCAACTATGGCTACACCTTC. Translating gives CASSQGTANYGYTF.

This clone was seen a few times. The rearrangement links TRBV5-1 to TRBJ1-5; TRBD1 aligns across 8 bases. This CDR3 has 16 amino acids. Germline assignment: CDR1 SGHRS and CDR2 YFSETQ. Trimming removed 2 bases from V and 2 bases from J; junction bases left unmatched: 6. CDR3 nucleotide sequence: TGCGCCAGCAGCTTAGGACAGGGTTCGGGCAATCAGCCCCAGCATTTT. It is translated as CASSLGQGSGNQPQHF.

The rearrangement uses TRBV19 and TRBJ1-5; TRBD1 matches 9 bases. This CDR3 contains 15 residues. Per germline, CDR1 LNHDA and CDR2 SQIVND (reference sequence). Trimming took 3 bases from V and 11 from J; bases not matched to a gene: 11. CDR3 coding DNA: TGTGCCAGTAGTATCGGGACAGGGTCCTTTTCCTCCCAGCATTTT. The encoded protein is CASSIGTGSFSSQHF.

The DNA for the CDR3 is TGTGCCAGCATGACTCCGAACACCGGGGAGCTGTTTTTT. It specifies CASMTPNTGELFF. The V gene is TRBV7-2, the J gene TRBJ2-2; D remains ambiguous. V was cut by 7 bases and J by 0 bases, with 6 bases left in between. The CDR3 runs 13 residues. The germline V gene has CDR1 SGHTA and CDR2 FQGNSA.

The chain is built from TRBV19 and TRBJ1-5; maybe TRBD1 (5 bases). This CDR3 region has 14 residues. Trimming cost V 3 bases and J 2 bases, with 8 bases left between them. CDR1 LNHDA and CDR2 SQIVND come from the germline V gene (reference sequence). CDR3 amino acids: CASSILGGNQPQHF. The CDR3 coding sequence is TGTGCCAGTAGTATTTTGGGGGGCAATCAGCCCCAGCATTTT.